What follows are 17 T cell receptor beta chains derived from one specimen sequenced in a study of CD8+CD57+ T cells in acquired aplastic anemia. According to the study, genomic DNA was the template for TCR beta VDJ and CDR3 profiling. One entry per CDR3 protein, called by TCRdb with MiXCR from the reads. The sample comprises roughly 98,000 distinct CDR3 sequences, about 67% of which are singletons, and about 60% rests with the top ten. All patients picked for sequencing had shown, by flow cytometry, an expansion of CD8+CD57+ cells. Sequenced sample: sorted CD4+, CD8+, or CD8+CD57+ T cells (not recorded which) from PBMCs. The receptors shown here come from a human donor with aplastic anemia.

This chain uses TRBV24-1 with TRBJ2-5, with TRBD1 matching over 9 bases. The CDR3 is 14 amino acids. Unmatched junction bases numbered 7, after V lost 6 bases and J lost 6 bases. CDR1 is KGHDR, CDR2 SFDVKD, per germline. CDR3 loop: CATSSGQGLQTQYF. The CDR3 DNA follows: TGTGCCACCAGTTCGGGACAGGGTCTACAGACCCAGTACTTC.

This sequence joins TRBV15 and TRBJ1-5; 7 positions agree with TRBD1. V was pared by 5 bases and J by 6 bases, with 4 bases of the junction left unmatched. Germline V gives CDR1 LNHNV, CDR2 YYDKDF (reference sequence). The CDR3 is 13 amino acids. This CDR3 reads CATSVNRGQPQHF. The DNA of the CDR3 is TGTGCCACCAGCGTAAACAGGGGTCAGCCCCAGCATTTT.

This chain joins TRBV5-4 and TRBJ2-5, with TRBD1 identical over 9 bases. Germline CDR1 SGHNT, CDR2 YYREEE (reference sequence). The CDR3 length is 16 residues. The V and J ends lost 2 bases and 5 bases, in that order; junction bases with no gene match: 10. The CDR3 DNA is TGTGCCAGCAGCTTAAGGAGACAGGGGGTGACGGAGACCCAGTACTTC. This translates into CASSLRRQGVTETQYF.

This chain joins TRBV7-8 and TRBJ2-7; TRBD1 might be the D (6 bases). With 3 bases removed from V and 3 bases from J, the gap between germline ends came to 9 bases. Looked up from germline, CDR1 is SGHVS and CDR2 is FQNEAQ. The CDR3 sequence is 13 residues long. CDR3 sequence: CASSFTGIYEQYF. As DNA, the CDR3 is TGTGCCAGCAGCTTCACAGGGATCTACGAGCAGTACTTC.

CDR3 sequence (DNA): TGTGCCAGCAGTGAATTGGGTATTAACTCCTACGAGCAGTACTTC. It encodes CASSELGINSYEQYF. V usage is TRBV25-1 and J usage is TRBJ2-7, with unresolved D. V lost 1 base and J 0 bases, leaving 10 bases between the germline ends. There are 15 residues in the CDR3. The germline V gene has CDR1 MGHDK and CDR2 SYGVNS.

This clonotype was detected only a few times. CDR3 sequence (DNA): TGCAGTGCTAGACCAGGGGGTAAAGAGACCCAGTACTTC. Its protein is CSARPGGKETQYF. The V gene is TRBV20-1, the J gene TRBJ2-5, with 7 bases matching TRBD1. Germline values: CDR1 DFQATT, CDR2 SNEGSKA (reference sequence). The CDR3 has 13 residues. Trimming at V came to 2 bases and at J to 3 bases, leaving 3 bases not matched to a gene.

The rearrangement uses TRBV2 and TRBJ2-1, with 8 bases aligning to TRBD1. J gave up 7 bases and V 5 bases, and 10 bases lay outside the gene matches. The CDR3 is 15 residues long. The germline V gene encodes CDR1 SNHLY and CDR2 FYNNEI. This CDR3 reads CASSIGTGNVNEQFF. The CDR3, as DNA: TGTGCCAGCAGTATCGGGACAGGCAACGTGAATGAGCAGTTCTTC.

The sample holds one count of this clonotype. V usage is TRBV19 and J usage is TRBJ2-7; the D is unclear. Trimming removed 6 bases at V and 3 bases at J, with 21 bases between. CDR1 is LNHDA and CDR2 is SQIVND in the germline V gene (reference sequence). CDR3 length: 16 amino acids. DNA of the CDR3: TGTGCCAGTAGCCTCTCCCCGGGCAATCCCTACTACGAGCAGTACTTC. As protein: CASSLSPGNPYYEQYF.

The CDR3 here is CATSHTGREQYF. The CDR3 bases are TGTGCCACCAGTCATACAGGGCGCGAGCAGTACTTC. The chain combines TRBV24-1 with TRBJ2-7, with a weak D call TRBD1 (6 bases). The CDR3 is 12 amino acids. V dropped 6 bases and J dropped 6 bases, with 11 bases sitting between them. Germline assignment: CDR1 KGHDR and CDR2 SFDVKD.

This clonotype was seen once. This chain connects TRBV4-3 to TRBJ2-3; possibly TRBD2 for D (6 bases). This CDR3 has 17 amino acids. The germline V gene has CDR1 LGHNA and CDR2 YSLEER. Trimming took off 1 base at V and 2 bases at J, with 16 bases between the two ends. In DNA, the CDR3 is TGCGCCAGCAGCCAAGGTACCGGGGGTAAGATCACAGATACGCAGTATTTT. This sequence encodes CASSQGTGGKITDTQYF.

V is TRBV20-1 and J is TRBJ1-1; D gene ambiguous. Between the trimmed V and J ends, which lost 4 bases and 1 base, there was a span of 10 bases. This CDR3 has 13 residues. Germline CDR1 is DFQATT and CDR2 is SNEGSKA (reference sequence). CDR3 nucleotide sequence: TGCAGTGCTATCCTAGGTCGGAACACTGAAGCTTTCTTT. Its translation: CSAILGRNTEAFF.

The CDR3 is CASSFSGQGAYEQYF. In DNA, the CDR3 is TGTGCCAGTAGTTTCTCGGGACAGGGGGCTTACGAGCAGTACTTC. The chain uses TRBV19 and TRBJ2-7; 12 nucleotides line up with TRBD1. Trimming removed 5 bases from V and 4 bases from J; junction bases left unmatched: 6. The CDR3 runs to 15 residues. Germline V gene lookup returns CDR1 LNHDA and CDR2 SQIVND (reference sequence).

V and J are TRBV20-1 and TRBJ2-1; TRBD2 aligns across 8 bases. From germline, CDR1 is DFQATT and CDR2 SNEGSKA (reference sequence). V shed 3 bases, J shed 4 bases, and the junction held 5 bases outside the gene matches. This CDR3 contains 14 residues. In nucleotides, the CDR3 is TGCAGTGCTAGTATGGCGGGAGGATACAATGAGCAGTTCTTC. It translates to CSASMAGGYNEQFF.

The CDR3 region is CASSLRHQPQHF. CDR3 in DNA: TGTGCCAGCAGCTTACGGCATCAGCCCCAGCATTTT. This chain uses TRBV13 with TRBJ1-5; D is unclear. The CDR3 length is 12 residues. Germline CDR1 PRHDT, CDR2 FYEKMQ (reference sequence). V lost 2 bases and J lost 5, with 4 bases in between.

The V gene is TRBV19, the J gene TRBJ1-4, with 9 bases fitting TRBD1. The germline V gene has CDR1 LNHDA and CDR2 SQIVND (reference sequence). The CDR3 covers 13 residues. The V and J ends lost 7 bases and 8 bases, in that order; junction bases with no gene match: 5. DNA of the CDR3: TGTGCCAGTAACAGGGGGCGCGACGAAAAACTGTTTTTT. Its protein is CASNRGRDEKLFF.

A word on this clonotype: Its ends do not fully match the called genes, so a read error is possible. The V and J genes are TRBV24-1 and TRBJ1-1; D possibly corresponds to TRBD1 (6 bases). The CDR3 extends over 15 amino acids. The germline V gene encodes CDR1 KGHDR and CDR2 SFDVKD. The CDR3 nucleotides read TGTGCCCCCAGGAAACAGGACAGAAAGGACACTGAAGCTTTCTTT. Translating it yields CAPRKQDRKDTEAFF.

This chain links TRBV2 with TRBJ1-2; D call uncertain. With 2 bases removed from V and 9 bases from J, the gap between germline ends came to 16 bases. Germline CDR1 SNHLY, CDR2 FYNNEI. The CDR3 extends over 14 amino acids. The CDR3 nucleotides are TGTGCCAGCAGTGAAATCGCAGGAGCCAGGAGCTACACCTTC. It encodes CASSEIAGARSYTF.